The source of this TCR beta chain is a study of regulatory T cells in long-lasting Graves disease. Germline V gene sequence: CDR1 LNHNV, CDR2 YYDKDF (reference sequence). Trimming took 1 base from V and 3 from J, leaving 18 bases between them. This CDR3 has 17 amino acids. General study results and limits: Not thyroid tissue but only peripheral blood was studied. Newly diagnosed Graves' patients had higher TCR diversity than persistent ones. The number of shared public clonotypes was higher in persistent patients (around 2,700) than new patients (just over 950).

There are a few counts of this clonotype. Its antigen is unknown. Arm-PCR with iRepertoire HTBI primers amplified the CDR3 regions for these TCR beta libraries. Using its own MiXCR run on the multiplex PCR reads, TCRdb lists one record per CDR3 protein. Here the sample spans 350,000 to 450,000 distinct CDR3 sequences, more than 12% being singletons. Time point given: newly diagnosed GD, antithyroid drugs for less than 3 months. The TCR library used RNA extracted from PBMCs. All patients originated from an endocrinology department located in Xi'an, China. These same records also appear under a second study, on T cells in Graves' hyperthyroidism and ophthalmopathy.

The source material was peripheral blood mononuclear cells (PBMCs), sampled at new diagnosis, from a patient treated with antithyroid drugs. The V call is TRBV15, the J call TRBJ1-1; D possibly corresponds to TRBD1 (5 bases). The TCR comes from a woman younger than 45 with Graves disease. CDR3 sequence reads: CATSRGGWGSIDTEAFF. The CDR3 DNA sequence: TGTGCCACCAGCAGAGGAGGTTGGGGGAGTATCGACACTGAAGCTTTCTTT.